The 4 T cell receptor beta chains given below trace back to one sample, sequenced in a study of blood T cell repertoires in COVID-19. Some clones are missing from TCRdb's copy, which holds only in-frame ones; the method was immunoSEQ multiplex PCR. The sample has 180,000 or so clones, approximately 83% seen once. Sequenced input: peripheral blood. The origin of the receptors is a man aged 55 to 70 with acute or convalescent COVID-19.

The CDR3 here is CASSLGQGSHGYTF. The CDR3 DNA reads TGTGCCAGCAGCTTGGGACAGGGATCGCACGGCTACACCTTC. The rearrangement links TRBV5-6 to TRBJ1-2; TRBD1 matches at 7 bases. V trimming: 0 bases; J trimming: 8 bases; junction bases outside the gene matches: 7. The CDR3 has 14 residues. Per germline, CDR1 SGHDT and CDR2 YYEEEE.

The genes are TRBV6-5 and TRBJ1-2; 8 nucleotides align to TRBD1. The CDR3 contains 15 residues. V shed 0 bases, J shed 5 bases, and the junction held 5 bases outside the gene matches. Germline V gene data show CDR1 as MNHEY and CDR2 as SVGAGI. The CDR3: CASSYSRQGLYGYTF. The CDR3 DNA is TGTGCCAGCAGTTACTCGAGACAGGGGTTATATGGCTACACCTTC.

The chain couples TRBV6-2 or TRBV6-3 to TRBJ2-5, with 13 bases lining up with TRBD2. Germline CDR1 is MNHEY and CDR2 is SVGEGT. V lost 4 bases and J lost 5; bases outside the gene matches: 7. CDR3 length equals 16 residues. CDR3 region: CASSSGGLAGKETQYF. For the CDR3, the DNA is TGTGCCAGCAGTTCGGGGGGACTAGCGGGAAAGGAGACCCAGTACTTC.

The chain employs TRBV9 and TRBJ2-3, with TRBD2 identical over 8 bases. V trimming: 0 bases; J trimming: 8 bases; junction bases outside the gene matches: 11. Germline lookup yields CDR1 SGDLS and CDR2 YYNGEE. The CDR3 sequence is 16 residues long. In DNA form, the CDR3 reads TGTGCCAGCAGCGTAGTCGGCGGGGGGTCCCCTGGTACGCAGTATTTT. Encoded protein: CASSVVGGGSPGTQYF.